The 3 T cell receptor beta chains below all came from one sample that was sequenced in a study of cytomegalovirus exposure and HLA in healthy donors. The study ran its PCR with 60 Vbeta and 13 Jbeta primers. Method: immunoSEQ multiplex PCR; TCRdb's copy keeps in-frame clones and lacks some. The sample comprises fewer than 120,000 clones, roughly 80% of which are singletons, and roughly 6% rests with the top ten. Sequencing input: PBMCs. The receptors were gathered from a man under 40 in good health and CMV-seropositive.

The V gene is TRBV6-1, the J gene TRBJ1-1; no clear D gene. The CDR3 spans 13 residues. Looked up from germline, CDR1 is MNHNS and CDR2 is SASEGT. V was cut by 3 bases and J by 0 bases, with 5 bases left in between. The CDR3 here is CASSDILNTEAFF. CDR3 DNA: TGTGCCAGCAGTGATATTCTGAACACTGAAGCTTTCTTT.

The CDR3 protein is CASSLTRLAGGFYNEQFF. The CDR3 DNA sequence: TGCGCCAGCAGCTTGACGAGACTAGCGGGGGGCTTCTACAATGAGCAGTTCTTC. This chain links TRBV5-1 with TRBJ2-1, with TRBD2 matching 13 bases. After removal of 1 base from V and 3 bases from J, the junction contained 7 bases not matched to a gene. The germline CDR1 and CDR2 sequences are SGHRS and YFSETQ. The CDR3 has 18 amino acids. Drawing the rest from reference TRBV5-1 and TRBJ2-1, the complete variable domain is KAGVTQTPRYLIKTRGQQVTLSCSPISGHRSVSWYQQTPGQGLQFLFEYFSETQRNKGNFPGRFSGRQFSNSRSEMNVSTLELGDSALYLCASSLTRLAGGFYNEQFFGPGTRLTVL.

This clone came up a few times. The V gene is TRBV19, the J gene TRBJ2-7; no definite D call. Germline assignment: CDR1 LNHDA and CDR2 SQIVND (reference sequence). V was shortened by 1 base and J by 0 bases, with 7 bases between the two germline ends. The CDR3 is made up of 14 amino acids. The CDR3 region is CASSIAHNSYEQYF. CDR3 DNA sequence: TGTGCCAGTAGTATAGCCCACAACTCCTACGAGCAGTACTTC.